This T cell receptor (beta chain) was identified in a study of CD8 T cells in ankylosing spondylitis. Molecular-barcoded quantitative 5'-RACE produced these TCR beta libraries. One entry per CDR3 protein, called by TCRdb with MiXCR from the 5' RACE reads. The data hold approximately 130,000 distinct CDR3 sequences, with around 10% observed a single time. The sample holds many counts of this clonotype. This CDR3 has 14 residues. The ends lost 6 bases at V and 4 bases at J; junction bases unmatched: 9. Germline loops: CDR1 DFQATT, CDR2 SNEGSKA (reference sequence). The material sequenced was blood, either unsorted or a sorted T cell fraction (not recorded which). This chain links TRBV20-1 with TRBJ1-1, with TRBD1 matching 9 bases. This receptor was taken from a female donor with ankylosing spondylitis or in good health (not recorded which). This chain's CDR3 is CSATYRGLGTEAFF. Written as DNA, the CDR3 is TGCAGTGCCACCTACAGGGGGCTGGGCACTGAAGCTTTCTTT.